Sequencing of this T cell receptor (beta chain) was carried out in a study of blood T cell repertoires in COVID-19. Study context: Spain, Italy and the United States supplied samples that represented acute and convalescent COVID-19. T cells, B-cell-depleted T cells, or PBMCs supplied cDNA or gDNA.

V lost 7 bases to trimming and J lost 7 bases, with 16 bases between them. This CDR3 is 13 amino acids long. Looked up from germline, CDR1 is MNHEY and CDR2 is SVGAGI. In the authors' workflow: Amplification with reference gene primers provided the estimates of nucleated cell counts. The table came from immunoSEQ multiplex PCR; TCRdb's copy has only in-frame clones and leaves some out. Clone size and the V and J calls come from that table; the DNA yielded D and trimming. The sample comprises approximately 71,000 clones, over 80% of which are singletons, and roughly 15% rests with the top ten. The TCR sequence derives from a woman of 80 years or more with acute or convalescent COVID-19. The sample taken for sequencing was peripheral blood. The chain uses TRBV6-5 and TRBJ2-5, with D perhaps matching TRBD2 (6 bases). Here the CDR3 reads CASNLAARGTQYF. CDR3 in DNA: TGTGCCAGCAACTTAGCGGCCCGGGGGACCCAGTACTTC.